The 21 T cell receptor beta chains below come from one sample, sequenced in a study of cytomegalovirus exposure and HLA in healthy donors. PCR was performed using 60 Vbeta and 13 Jbeta primers. The table came from immunoSEQ multiplex PCR; TCRdb's copy has only in-frame clones and leaves some out. The sample shows over 85,000 clones, approximately 80% of them seen only once. Sequenced input: PBMCs. These receptors were collected from a female donor in good health and CMV-seropositive.

The chain joins TRBV12-5 to TRBJ2-1, with D possibly being TRBD2 (5 bases). Trimming pared 1 base from V and 8 bases from J, leaving 12 bases between. Germline loops: CDR1 LGHNT, CDR2 FRNRAP. The CDR3 runs 14 residues. CDR3 amino acids: CASGLATYSDEQFF. Here the CDR3 DNA reads TGTGCTAGTGGTTTGGCCACGTATAGCGATGAGCAGTTCTTC.

The V and J genes are TRBV7-9 and TRBJ2-5, with TRBD2 matching 7 bases. V gave up 7 bases and J gave up 6 bases; unmatched junction bases: 14. The CDR3 totals 15 residues. Germline lookup yields CDR1 SEHNR and CDR2 FQNEAQ (reference sequence). CDR3 bases: TGTGCCAGCATATCCAGCGGGAATGTCGAAAAGACCCAGTACTTC. Its protein product is CASISSGNVEKTQYF.

This clone has a single count. This chain joins TRBV30 and TRBJ2-7; 10 bases agree with TRBD1. The CDR3 totals 14 residues. Trimming at V came to 0 bases and at J to 6 bases, leaving 5 bases not matched to a gene. CDR1 and CDR2 from the germline V gene are GTSNPN and SVGIG (reference sequence). As DNA, the CDR3 is TGTGCCTGGAGTGTACCTGACAGGGGGCGCGAGCAGTACTTC. Protein product: CAWSVPDRGREQYF.

V gene TRBV29-1 combines with J gene TRBJ1-3; possibly TRBD1 for D (5 bases). V was pared by 4 bases and J by 0 bases, with 16 bases between. The CDR3 length is 16 residues. CDR1 and CDR2 (germline): SQVTM, ANQGSEA. This CDR3 is CSVARAAGPSGNTIYF. In nucleotides, the CDR3 is TGCAGCGTTGCTCGGGCGGCGGGACCCTCTGGAAACACCATATATTTT.

This clone was seen once. V is TRBV10-1 and J is TRBJ2-7, with 10 bases that match TRBD1. Germline V lookup: CDR1 WNHNN, CDR2 SYGVQD (reference sequence). The CDR3 contains 13 residues. J gave up 11 bases and V 0 bases, and 4 bases lay outside the gene matches. As DNA, the CDR3 is TGCGCCAGCAGTGAGTCTGTTGGGACAGGGGAGTACTTC. Translated, it gives CASSESVGTGEYF.

The rearrangement links TRBV15 to TRBJ1-6; 7 bases agree with TRBD1. After removal of 6 bases from V and 7 bases from J, the junction contained 6 bases not matched to a gene. Germline V CDR1 and CDR2: LNHNV, YYDKDF (reference sequence). The CDR3 spans 14 residues. CDR3 residues: CATSPGTANSPLHF. The CDR3 DNA sequence: TGTGCCACCAGTCCCGGGACAGCGAATTCACCCCTCCACTTT.

The chain joins TRBV28 to TRBJ2-1; unclear D gene. The CDR3 contains 17 residues. Trimming shortened V by 5 bases and J by 3 bases, and 20 bases separated the two germline ends. The V gene's germline CDR1 is MDHEN and CDR2 SYDVKM. In DNA, the CDR3 is TGTGCCAGCAGTCCTACCCATCCTAGATCACTCTACAATGAGCAGTTCTTC. Its protein product is CASSPTHPRSLYNEQFF.

This chain joins TRBV21-1 and TRBJ1-1; the D call in the table, TRBD1, was not verified against the DNA. TRBV21-1 is termed a pseudogene. The CDR3 length is 18 residues. This CDR3 is CASTHNPPYRDMNTEAFF. CDR3 DNA sequence: TGTGCCAGCACCCATAATCCTCCATACAGGGACATGAACACTGAAGCTTTCTTT.

The gene calls are TRBV5-1 and TRBJ2-7, with 7 bases fitting TRBD1. The CDR3 is 15 amino acids. Germline V lookup: CDR1 SGHRS, CDR2 YFSETQ. The V gene end was trimmed by 2 bases and the J gene end by 6 bases; junction bases not matched to a gene: 11. CDR3 amino acids: CASSFPGQRFREQYF. CDR3 bases: TGCGCCAGCAGCTTCCCGGGACAGCGATTCCGCGAGCAGTACTTC.

This clone was seen just once. This chain links TRBV4-1 with TRBJ2-1; 11 bases are a match to TRBD1. The CDR3 sequence is 14 residues long. V trimming: 4 bases; J trimming: 7 bases; junction bases outside the gene matches: 3. Germline V gives CDR1 MGHRA, CDR2 YSYEKL. The DNA of the CDR3 is TGCGCCAGCAGCCCACGGGACAGGGGGAATGAGCAGTTCTTC. Its protein product is CASSPRDRGNEQFF.

This clone showed up just once. CDR3: CASSPRTGRSEKLFF. The CDR3 nucleotides are TGTGCCAGCAGTCCACGGACAGGGCGAAGTGAAAAACTGTTTTTT. This sequence joins TRBV27 and TRBJ1-4, with TRBD1 matching 8 bases. CDR3 length: 15 amino acids. CDR1 and CDR2 from the germline V gene are MNHEY and SMNVEV (reference sequence). V trimming: 5 bases; J trimming: 7 bases; junction bases outside the gene matches: 9.

This clone was detected once. This chain uses TRBV30 with TRBJ2-1; 8 nucleotides line up with TRBD2. The ends lost 2 bases at V and 8 bases at J; junction bases unmatched: 5. From germline, CDR1 is GTSNPN and CDR2 SVGIG (reference sequence). The CDR3 is 13 residues long. The CDR3 DNA sequence: TGTGCCTGGAGTCCACGAGCGGGAGATGAGCAGTTCTTC. This sequence encodes CAWSPRAGDEQFF.

The rearrangement joins TRBV6-5 to TRBJ2-5; the match to TRBD2 covers 14 bases. The CDR3 spans 16 residues. Trimming took 4 bases from V and 1 from J; bases not matched to a gene: 2. Germline lookup yields CDR1 MNHEY and CDR2 SVGAGI. The DNA of the CDR3 is TGTGCCAGCAGTTCCGGACTAGCGGGGGGCCAAGAGACCCAGTACTTC. This gives the protein CASSSGLAGGQETQYF.

This clone has a handful of counts. This chain connects TRBV7-8 to TRBJ2-1; TRBD2 matches at 8 bases. The CDR3 loop spans 18 amino acids. Trimming cost V 3 bases and J 0 bases; bases outside gene matches: 10. Germline CDR1 and CDR2: SGHVS and FQNEAQ. The CDR3 is CASSFRAGVLGSYNEQFF. CDR3 nucleotides: TGTGCCAGCAGCTTCAGAGCGGGAGTGTTAGGCTCCTACAATGAGCAGTTCTTC.

The J gene is TRBJ1-1, the V gene TRBV5-6, with D unresolved. V was clipped by 4 bases and J by 0 bases, with 13 bases between them. CDR3 length: 15 residues. Germline V lookup: CDR1 SGHDT, CDR2 YYEEEE. CDR3 sequence reads: CASSPPLALNTEAFF. CDR3 DNA: TGTGCCAGCAGCCCGCCTTTGGCCTTGAACACTGAAGCTTTCTTT. The entire variable domain, with the rest obtained from reference TRBV5-6 and TRBJ1-1, is as follows: DAGVTQSPTHLIKTRGQQVTLRCSPKSGHDTVSWYQQALGQGPQFIFQYYEEEERQRGNFPDRFSGHQFPNYSSELNVNALLLGDSALYLCASSPPLALNTEAFFGQGTRLTVV.

V is TRBV19 and J is TRBJ2-7; TRBD2 aligns across 7 bases. Germline assignment: CDR1 LNHDA and CDR2 SQIVND (reference sequence). The CDR3 is 15 amino acids. Trimming removed 0 bases from V and 7 bases from J; junction bases left unmatched: 9. The CDR3 coding sequence is TGTGCCAGTAGTATAGATCGAAACCGGGGAGGGGAGCAGTACTTC. Translated, it gives CASSIDRNRGGEQYF.

The chain joins TRBV30 to TRBJ1-5; 12 bases are shared with TRBD1. J gave up 1 base and V 2 bases, and 9 bases lay outside the gene matches. CDR1 and CDR2 from the germline V gene are GTSNPN and SVGIG (reference sequence). The CDR3 contains 18 residues. The CDR3 spells CAWSRGTGGEQSNQPQHF. Here the CDR3 DNA reads TGTGCCTGGAGTCGCGGGACAGGGGGCGAACAAAGCAATCAGCCCCAGCATTTT.

CDR3 sequence reads: CASSFEGDYPTYEQYF. CDR3 nucleotide sequence: TGTGCCAGCAGCTTCGAGGGGGACTACCCAACCTACGAGCAGTACTTC. The chain couples TRBV7-2 to TRBJ2-7, with D possibly TRBD2 on 7 matching bases. With 3 bases removed from V and 2 bases from J, the gap between germline ends came to 17 bases. Germline CDR1 reads SGHTA; CDR2 reads FQGNSA. This CDR3 spans 16 amino acids. The full variable domain, in which reference TRBV7-2 and TRBJ2-7 provide the parts outside the CDR3, is GAGVSQSPSNKVTEKGKDVELRCDPISGHTALYWYRQSLGQGLEFLIYFQGNSAPDKSGLPSDRFSAERTGGSVSTLTIQRTQQEDSAVYLCASSFEGDYPTYEQYFGPGTRLTVT.

With respect to this clone: Sequence at one end of the junction differs from germline and may be a read error. The J gene is TRBJ2-6, the V gene TRBV7-9; 8 positions match TRBD1. The V gene's germline CDR1 is SEHNR and CDR2 FQNEAQ (reference sequence). The length of the CDR3 is 18 residues. The CDR3 DNA follows: TGTTCCAGCAGCTCACCTAGGGACAGGAGATCTGGGGCCAACGTCCTGACTTTC. Translating gives CSSSSPRDRRSGANVLTF.

The chain links TRBV7-3 to TRBJ2-1; D is ambiguous. Germline V gives CDR1 SGHTA, CDR2 FQGTGA. The CDR3 totals 15 residues. Trimming took off 4 bases at V and 0 bases at J, with 10 bases between the two ends. The CDR3 sequence: CASSSTPGSYNEQFF. DNA for the CDR3: TGTGCCAGCAGCTCCACCCCGGGCTCCTACAATGAGCAGTTCTTC. The full variable domain, in which reference TRBV7-3 and TRBJ2-1 provide the parts outside the CDR3, is GAGVSQTPSNKVTEKGKYVELRCDPISGHTALYWYRQSLGQGPEFLIYFQGTGAADDSGLPNDRFFAVRPEGSVSTLKIQRTERGDSAVYLCASSSTPGSYNEQFFGPGTRLTVL.

This rearrangement joins TRBV27 to TRBJ2-3; tentatively, D is TRBD1 (6 bases). The CDR3 spans 15 residues. The germline V gene has CDR1 MNHEY and CDR2 SMNVEV (reference sequence). V lost 3 bases, J lost 0 bases, and 10 bases lay in between. CDR3 coding DNA: TGTGCCAGCAGTTTGGTGAGGGGGAGCACAGATACGCAGTATTTT. Translating it yields CASSLVRGSTDTQYF.